These 9 T cell receptor beta chains were all obtained from the same sample, sequenced in a study of memory CD8 T cells in hepatitis C reinfection. Repertoires were generated with immunoSEQ multiplex PCR, while TCRdb's copy carries only in-frame clones and drops some. The data show approximately 52,000 clones, roughly 90% seen once. Sample time point: pre-reinfection, 55 to 20 weeks before reinfection detection. No in vitro expansion preceded TCR sequencing of the sorted cells. Sequencing was performed on naive CD8+ T cells sorted from blood. These receptors were taken from a man younger than 35 with hepatitis C virus infection.

The chain is built from TRBV6-6 and TRBJ2-7; 7 positions match TRBD1. Germline CDR1 MNHNY, CDR2 SVGAGI (reference sequence). Trimming removed 4 bases from V and 3 bases from J; junction bases left unmatched: 6. The CDR3 contains 14 residues. CDR3 coding DNA: TGTGCCAGCAGTTCCCGGGACAGCTACTACGAGCAGTACTTC. Encoded protein: CASSSRDSYYEQYF.

This clone was detected once. This rearrangement joins TRBV21-1 to TRBJ2-4; the table names TRBD2, a call not compared with the DNA. TRBV21-1 is a pseudogene locus. The CDR3 is made up of 12 amino acids. The CDR3 here is CASNGPKNIQYF. The CDR3 DNA reads TGTGCCAGCAACGGTCCCAAAAACATTCAGTACTTC.

The chain links TRBV7-9 to TRBJ2-1, with 8 bases that match TRBD1. V shed 4 bases and J 2 bases; nucleotides not matched to a gene: 13. Germline loops: CDR1 SEHNR, CDR2 FQNEAQ (reference sequence). The CDR3 covers 18 residues. The CDR3 sequence is CASSSSRGDRGTYNEQFF. CDR3 DNA: TGTGCCAGCAGCTCCAGTCGTGGAGACAGGGGAACCTACAATGAGCAGTTCTTC.

V and J are TRBV19 and TRBJ1-5; 7 nucleotides align to TRBD1. The CDR3 length is 14 residues. V lost 8 bases, J lost 5 bases, and 9 bases stayed unmatched. Germline values: CDR1 LNHDA, CDR2 SQIVND (reference sequence). The DNA for the CDR3 is TGTGCCAGTTGGACAGGTCGAGATGATCAGCCCCAGCATTTT. Its protein product is CASWTGRDDQPQHF.

V gene TRBV27 combines with J gene TRBJ1-3, with a tentative D call TRBD1 (5 bases). Trimming left V 5 bases short and J 0 bases short, with 17 bases between. Germline CDR1 reads MNHEY; CDR2 reads SMNVEV (reference sequence). The CDR3 contains 17 residues. The CDR3, as DNA: TGTGCCAGCAGTCCGATCCCGACAGTAAGCTCTGGAAACACCATATATTTT. This translates into CASSPIPTVSSGNTIYF.

This chain uses TRBV10-2 with TRBJ2-1; TRBD2 matches at 8 bases. The CDR3 length is 16 residues. Germline CDR1 and CDR2: WSHSY and SAAADI. The ends lost 8 bases at V and 6 bases at J; junction bases unmatched: 15. Here the CDR3 reads CASGVPGLDEVNEQFF. The CDR3 DNA follows: TGCGCCAGCGGGGTCCCGGGACTAGATGAGGTCAATGAGCAGTTCTTC.

This clone has only one observation. The chain is built from TRBV29-1 and TRBJ2-3; 9 bases match TRBD2. Trimming at V came to 3 bases and at J to 6 bases, leaving 13 bases not matched to a gene. Germline CDR1 and CDR2: SQVTM and ANQGSEA. This CDR3 is built from 16 residues. This chain's CDR3 is CSVDGVSGRFMDTQYF. CDR3 nucleotides: TGCAGCGTTGACGGTGTTAGCGGGAGATTTATGGATACGCAGTATTTT.

The chain recombines TRBV28 with TRBJ2-5; 16 nucleotides agree with TRBD2. This CDR3 is built from 16 residues. Germline loops: CDR1 MDHEN, CDR2 SYDVKM. Trimming removed 6 bases from V and 5 bases from J; junction bases left unmatched: 6. CDR3 residues: CASRGLAGGTGETQYF. CDR3 DNA: TGTGCCAGCAGGGGACTAGCGGGAGGGACCGGGGAGACCCAGTACTTC.

The rearrangement links TRBV9 to TRBJ2-1, with 12 nucleotides matching TRBD2. Per the germline V gene, CDR1 is SGDLS and CDR2 is YYNGEE. V shed 3 bases, J shed 0 bases, and the junction held 4 bases outside the gene matches. This CDR3 is 17 amino acids long. The CDR3 DNA reads as TGTGCCAGCAGCGGGCTAGCGGGAGGGAGCTCCTACAATGAGCAGTTCTTC. This gives the protein CASSGLAGGSSYNEQFF.